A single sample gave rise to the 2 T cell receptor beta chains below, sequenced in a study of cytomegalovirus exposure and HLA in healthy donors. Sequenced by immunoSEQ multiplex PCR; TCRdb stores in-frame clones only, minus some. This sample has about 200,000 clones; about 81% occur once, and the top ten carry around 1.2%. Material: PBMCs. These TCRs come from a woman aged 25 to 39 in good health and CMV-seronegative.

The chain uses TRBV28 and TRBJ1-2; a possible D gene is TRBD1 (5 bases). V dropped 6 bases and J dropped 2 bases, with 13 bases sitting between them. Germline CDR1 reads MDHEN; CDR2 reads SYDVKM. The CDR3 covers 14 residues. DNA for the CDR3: TGTGCCAGCAGCCCGGGGGGTCAGAACTATGGCTACACCTTC. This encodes CASSPGGQNYGYTF.

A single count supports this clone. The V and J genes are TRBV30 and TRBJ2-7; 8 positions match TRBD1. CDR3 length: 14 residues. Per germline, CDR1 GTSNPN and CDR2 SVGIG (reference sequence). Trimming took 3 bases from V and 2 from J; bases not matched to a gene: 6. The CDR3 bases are TGTGCCTGGAGGGAAACAGGGGGGACCTACGAGCAGTACTTC. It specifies CAWRETGGTYEQYF.